This T cell receptor (beta chain) was sequenced during a study of a mutant IDH1 vaccine in newly diagnosed glioma. Study results and limitations: Immune responses arising from the vaccine appeared in around 93% of patients. Pseudoprogression showed no apparent link to changes in top peripheral T cell clonotypes.

Comments on this clone: The antigen is unknown.

V shed 11 bases and J shed 2 bases, with 13 bases lying between them. CDR1 is MNHNY and CDR2 is SVGAGI in the germline V gene (reference sequence). The CDR3 has 13 residues. Method: immunoSEQ multiplex PCR; TCRdb's copy keeps in-frame clones and lacks some. The top ten hold almost 9.5% of the sample, which has more than 25,000 clones, around 77% seen once. As to time point: week 35, safety follow-up. A single vaccine dose contained 300 ug of mutant IDH1 20-mer peptide, and topical imiquimod was used with it. Scheduled for weeks 1, 3, 5, 7, 11, 15, 19 and 23, eight vaccinations were given to patients. The V gene is TRBV6-6, the J gene TRBJ1-5; tentatively, D is TRBD1 (5 bases). This receptor was taken from a woman aged 30 to 39 with glioma. Some clones in this sample may be carry-over from other donors' samples. The source was PBMCs, collected from a glioma patient whose treatment included an IDH1 peptide vaccine. In DNA, the CDR3 is TGTGCCTCCGACGGGGCGGGCAATCAGCCCCAGCATTTT. It codes for CASDGAGNQPQHF.